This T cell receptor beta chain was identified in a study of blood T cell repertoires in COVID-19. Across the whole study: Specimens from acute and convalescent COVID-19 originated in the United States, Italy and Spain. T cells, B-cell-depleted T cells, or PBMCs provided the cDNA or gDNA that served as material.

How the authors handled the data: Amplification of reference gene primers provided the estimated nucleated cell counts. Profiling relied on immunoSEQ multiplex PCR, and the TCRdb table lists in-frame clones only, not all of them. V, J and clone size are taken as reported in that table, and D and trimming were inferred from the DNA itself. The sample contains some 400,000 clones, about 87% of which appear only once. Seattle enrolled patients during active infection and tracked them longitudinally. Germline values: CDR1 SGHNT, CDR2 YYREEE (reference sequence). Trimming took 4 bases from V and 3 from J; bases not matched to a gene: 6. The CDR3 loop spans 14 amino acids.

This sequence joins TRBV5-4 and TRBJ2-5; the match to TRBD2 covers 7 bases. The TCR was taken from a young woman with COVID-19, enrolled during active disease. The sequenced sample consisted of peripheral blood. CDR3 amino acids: CASSAGLPEETQYF. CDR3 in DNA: TGTGCCAGCAGCGCGGGACTACCCGAAGAGACCCAGTACTTC.